Following are 31 T cell receptor beta chains from one sample sequenced in a study of cytomegalovirus exposure and HLA in healthy donors. In the PCR, 60 Vbeta and 13 Jbeta primers were used. Sequenced by immunoSEQ multiplex PCR; TCRdb stores in-frame clones only, minus some. The table includes 190,000 or so clones, 75% to 90% detected once. The sequenced material came from PBMCs. These receptors came from a man aged 50 to 59 in good health and CMV-seronegative.

The chain joins TRBV5-1 to TRBJ2-1, with D perhaps TRBD1 (6 bases). This CDR3 region has 13 residues. V was clipped by 0 bases and J by 9 bases, with 10 bases between them. Per the germline V gene, CDR1 is SGHRS and CDR2 is YFSETQ. The CDR3 DNA follows: TGCGCCAGCAGCTTGGGGGGGCCGTTTGAGCAGTTCTTC. It yields the protein CASSLGGPFEQFF.

The sample holds one count of this clone. The CDR3 is CASSLALLGGYTF. The CDR3 DNA is TGTGCCAGCAGCTTAGCCCTCCTGGGCGGCTACACCTTC. The genes are TRBV11-2 and TRBJ1-2; D call uncertain. Germline V gene data show CDR1 as SGHAT and CDR2 as FQNNGV. Between the trimmed V and J ends, which lost 1 base and 8 bases, there was a span of 11 bases. This CDR3 spans 13 amino acids.

The J gene is TRBJ2-4, the V gene TRBV5-5; 7 nucleotides align to TRBD2. In germline, CDR1 is SGHKS, CDR2 YYEKEE (reference sequence). The CDR3 is 18 amino acids. The V gene end was trimmed by 1 base and the J gene end by 0 bases; junction bases not matched to a gene: 10. The CDR3 DNA sequence: TGTGCCAGCAGCTTGCTCGGGCTAGCGGTTCTAGCCAAAAACATTCAGTACTTC. Translated: CASSLLGLAVLAKNIQYF.

This CDR3 reads CASSLQGASYTGELFF. The DNA for the CDR3 is TGTGCCAGCAGCTTACAGGGGGCTAGTTACACCGGGGAGCTGTTTTTT. The chain is built from TRBV7-9 and TRBJ2-2; 8 nucleotides match TRBD1. Germline CDR1 reads SEHNR; CDR2 reads FQNEAQ (reference sequence). The CDR3 totals 16 residues. V shed 2 bases and J 3 bases; nucleotides not matched to a gene: 5.

This clone was seen a single time. This chain uses TRBV4-3 with TRBJ2-6; no clear D gene. The V end lost 1 base, the J end lost 2 bases, and 12 bases lay between the germline ends. The CDR3 length is 17 residues. Germline V gives CDR1 LGHNA, CDR2 YSLEER. CDR3 in amino acids: CASSQAWVGPGANVLTF. Here the CDR3 DNA reads TGCGCCAGCAGCCAAGCGTGGGTTGGGCCTGGGGCCAACGTCCTGACTTTC.

The genes are TRBV11-2 and TRBJ1-3; D unclear. Germline V CDR1 and CDR2: SGHAT, FQNNGV. The V gene lost 1 base and the J gene lost 0 bases, with 10 bases spanning the gap. The CDR3 contains 16 residues. The CDR3 spells CASSLVSPSSGNTIYF. As DNA, the CDR3 is TGTGCCAGCAGCTTAGTAAGTCCCAGCTCTGGAAACACCATATATTTT.

The chain uses TRBV7-3 and TRBJ2-2; 7 positions match TRBD2. The CDR3 has 14 amino acids. With V trimmed by 4 bases and J by 4 bases, 3 bases remained unmatched. Germline lookup yields CDR1 SGHTA and CDR2 FQGTGA. CDR3 in amino acids: CASSSGLPTGELFF. CDR3 DNA: TGTGCCAGCAGCTCGGGACTACCCACCGGGGAGCTGTTTTTT.

The chain is built from TRBV9 and TRBJ2-5, with TRBD2 as a possible D gene (6 bases). CDR3 length: 14 residues. Germline-derived CDR1 and CDR2 are SGDLS and YYNGEE. V was pared by 4 bases and J by 4 bases, with 14 bases between. The CDR3 sequence: CASSPRTNPETQYF. The CDR3 coding sequence is TGTGCCAGCAGCCCAAGGACTAACCCAGAGACCCAGTACTTC.

The chain joins TRBV5-1 to TRBJ2-7; TRBD2 matches 9 bases. Germline V gene lookup returns CDR1 SGHRS and CDR2 YFSETQ. V gave up 1 base and J gave up 7 bases; unmatched junction bases: 9. The CDR3 runs to 15 residues. The CDR3 sequence: CASSLSSGVPGEQYF. The CDR3, as DNA: TGCGCCAGCAGCTTGTCTAGCGGGGTCCCTGGAGAGCAGTACTTC.

This clone was seen once. The chain joins TRBV27 to TRBJ2-5; D gene ambiguous. V was shortened by 3 bases and J by 1 base, with 6 bases between the two germline ends. The length of the CDR3 is 13 residues. The germline gives CDR1 MNHEY, CDR2 SMNVEV (reference sequence). For the CDR3, the DNA is TGTGCCAGCAGTTTCGGCGGCCAAGAGACCCAGTACTTC. This sequence encodes CASSFGGQETQYF.

There are a few counts of this clone. This chain links TRBV4-3 with TRBJ2-7; the D gene is possibly TRBD1 (5 bases). V lost 3 bases and J 0 bases, leaving 12 bases between the germline ends. CDR3 length: 15 residues. Germline CDR1 is LGHNA and CDR2 is YSLEER. CDR3: CASSQGQVGSYEQYF. The CDR3, as DNA: TGCGCCAGCAGCCAGGGGCAGGTCGGCTCCTACGAGCAGTACTTC.

V and J are TRBV19 and TRBJ2-3; D is undetermined. Germline CDR1 is LNHDA and CDR2 is SQIVND (reference sequence). The CDR3 consists of 14 residues. The V end was cut by 5 bases, the J end by 8 bases, with 17 bases between. The CDR3, as DNA: TGTGCCAGTAGTGATCTCTCACTGCAGGTTACGCAGTATTTT. Its protein is CASSDLSLQVTQYF.

The chain couples TRBV5-6 to TRBJ2-1; TRBD1 matches at 11 bases. Germline V gene data show CDR1 as SGHDT and CDR2 as YYEEEE. The trim removed 4 bases at V and 1 base at J, leaving 7 bases unmatched. The CDR3 totals 17 residues. The CDR3 spells CASSLDRGLGSYNEQFF. The CDR3 region has the DNA TGTGCCAGCAGCCTGGACAGGGGGCTAGGGTCCTACAATGAGCAGTTCTTC.

The rearrangement joins TRBV7-3 to TRBJ2-3; D remains ambiguous. This CDR3 has 14 residues. Germline CDR1 SGHTA, CDR2 FQGTGA. With 1 base removed from V and 3 bases from J, the gap between germline ends came to 8 bases. This CDR3 reads CASSLRHLTDTQYF. As DNA, the CDR3 is TGTGCCAGCAGCTTAAGACATTTGACAGATACGCAGTATTTT.

The V call is TRBV5-4, the J call TRBJ1-1; 7 bases are shared with TRBD1. Germline CDR1 and CDR2: SGHNT and YYREEE (reference sequence). This CDR3 region has 14 residues. The V gene end was trimmed by 2 bases and the J gene end by 6 bases; junction bases not matched to a gene: 7. The chain's CDR3 is CASSLQGRSPEAFF. The DNA of the CDR3 is TGTGCCAGCAGCTTACAGGGGCGTAGTCCTGAAGCTTTCTTT.

The V and J genes are TRBV6-6 and TRBJ1-2; 8 bases line up with TRBD1. The V gene's germline CDR1 is MNHNY and CDR2 SVGAGI (reference sequence). This CDR3 contains 13 residues. Unmatched junction bases numbered 3, after V lost 8 bases and J lost 1 base. DNA for the CDR3: TGTGCCAGCCGGACAGGGAGTAACTATGGCTACACCTTC. This gives the protein CASRTGSNYGYTF.

This clone occurred once. The chain is built from TRBV7-8 and TRBJ2-7, with D tentatively TRBD2 (5 bases). The CDR3 sequence is 11 residues long. Germline V gives CDR1 SGHVS, CDR2 FQNEAQ. V lost 7 bases to trimming and J lost 3 bases, with 7 bases between them. CDR3 coding DNA: TGTGCCAGCACCCGGGGCTACGAGCAGTACTTC. This sequence encodes CASTRGYEQYF.

The CDR3 region is CASRYRTSGNTGELFF. In DNA, the CDR3 is TGTGCCAGCAGGTACCGGACTAGCGGGAACACCGGGGAGCTGTTTTTT. The chain recombines TRBV6-5 with TRBJ2-2, with TRBD2 identical over 10 bases. V lost 6 bases and J lost 1; bases outside the gene matches: 5. This CDR3 is built from 16 residues. Germline V CDR1 and CDR2: MNHEY, SVGAGI.

The gene calls are TRBV11-2 and TRBJ2-5, with 11 nucleotides matching TRBD2. CDR3 length: 17 amino acids. Trimming removed 2 bases from V and 5 bases from J; junction bases left unmatched: 10. In germline, CDR1 is SGHAT, CDR2 FQNNGV. CDR3 DNA sequence: TGTGCCAGCAGCTTACGGGGCCTAGCGGGAGGAGGTGAGACCCAGTACTTC. Residues: CASSLRGLAGGGETQYF.

This rearrangement joins TRBV2 to TRBJ1-1; TRBD1 might be the D (5 bases). V was shortened by 10 bases and J by 0 bases, with 18 bases between the two germline ends. The length of the CDR3 is 15 residues. CDR1 and CDR2 (germline): SNHLY, FYNNEI. For the CDR3, the DNA is TGTGCCACCCATGATGGGGGGGAGGTGAACACTGAAGCTTTCTTT. As protein: CATHDGGEVNTEAFF.

This chain joins TRBV30 and TRBJ1-1; the D gene is possibly TRBD1 (5 bases). CDR3 length equals 15 residues. V lost 3 bases and J 1 base, leaving 15 bases between the germline ends. Germline V gene data show CDR1 as GTSNPN and CDR2 as SVGIG (reference sequence). The CDR3 DNA reads as TGTGCCTGGAGCGGGGGAGCCCGGAGGAACACTGAAGCTTTCTTT. It is translated as CAWSGGARRNTEAFF.

This chain connects TRBV5-6 to TRBJ2-7; 11 bases match TRBD2. J gave up 3 bases and V 3 bases, and 5 bases lay outside the gene matches. This CDR3 comprises 15 residues. The V gene's germline CDR1 is SGHDT and CDR2 YYEEEE. The CDR3 here is CASSSLAGGRYEQYF. The CDR3, as DNA: TGTGCCAGCAGCTCTCTAGCGGGGGGCCGCTACGAGCAGTACTTC.

This clone appeared a few times. This rearrangement joins TRBV6-6 to TRBJ1-2; no reliable D call. The V end lost 5 bases, the J end lost 4 bases, and 11 bases lay between the germline ends. CDR1 MNHNY and CDR2 SVGAGI come from the germline V gene (reference sequence). The CDR3 is made up of 13 amino acids. In nucleotides, the CDR3 is TGTGCCAGCAGTGAGGACGGGAGCTATGGCTACACCTTC. Protein sequence: CASSEDGSYGYTF.

The V call is TRBV7-2, the J call TRBJ2-3; 12 nucleotides agree with TRBD2. CDR1 and CDR2 from the germline V gene are SGHTA and FQGNSA. CDR3 length equals 17 residues. Trimming cost V 3 bases and J 8 bases; bases outside gene matches: 12. In DNA, the CDR3 is TGTGCCAGCAGCTTGGAGATTCTAGCGGGAGGGCTCGGTACGCAGTATTTT. This codes for CASSLEILAGGLGTQYF.

This clone was seen only a few times. The chain carries TRBV4-3 and TRBJ1-5; 9 bases agree with TRBD1. V shed 4 bases, J shed 7 bases, and the junction held 5 bases outside the gene matches. The CDR3 contains 14 residues. CDR1 and CDR2 (germline): LGHNA, YSLEER. The CDR3 DNA is TGCGCCAGCAGCCTAAAGGACAGGGGACAGCCCCAGCATTTT. It is translated as CASSLKDRGQPQHF.

The V and J genes are TRBV5-1 and TRBJ1-1, with 9 bases fitting TRBD1. The CDR3 loop spans 15 amino acids. Germline CDR1 is SGHRS and CDR2 is YFSETQ. Germline trimming cut 4 bases from V and 6 bases from J; bases unmatched to any gene: 10. The CDR3 sequence: CASSIGDRVTPEAFF. CDR3 sequence (DNA): TGCGCCAGCAGCATAGGGGACAGGGTAACTCCTGAAGCTTTCTTT.

The chain is built from TRBV9 and TRBJ2-7, with TRBD2 matching over 10 bases. The CDR3 totals 15 residues. With 3 bases clipped from V and 4 bases from J, the junction kept 7 bases outside the gene matches. Germline values: CDR1 SGDLS, CDR2 YYNGEE. The CDR3 protein is CASSAQAGGPYEQYF. The DNA for the CDR3 is TGTGCCAGCAGCGCCCAAGCGGGAGGGCCGTACGAGCAGTACTTC.

The sample holds one count of this clone. The chain links TRBV29-1 to TRBJ2-7; D is perhaps TRBD1 (6 bases). Germline-derived CDR1 and CDR2 are SQVTM and ANQGSEA. CDR3 length: 13 amino acids. V dropped 6 bases and J dropped 0 bases, with 12 bases sitting between them. Here the CDR3 DNA reads TGCAGCGTCGGGACATTTGGCTCCTACGAGCAGTACTTC. Protein: CSVGTFGSYEQYF.

The chain combines TRBV15 with TRBJ2-7; D perhaps matches TRBD2 (5 bases). CDR3 length equals 14 residues. V lost 0 bases and J 6 bases, leaving 12 bases between the germline ends. Looked up from germline, CDR1 is LNHNV and CDR2 is YYDKDF (reference sequence). The CDR3 DNA reads as TGTGCCACCAGCAGAGATGCGGGCTCCCTCGAGCAGTACTTC. Amino acid sequence: CATSRDAGSLEQYF.

The CDR3 here is CAWSSPRSAFF. As DNA, the CDR3 is TGTGCCTGGAGTTCCCCTCGGAGCGCTTTCTTT. The rearrangement links TRBV30 to TRBJ1-1, with D unclear. The CDR3 covers 11 residues. Germline-derived CDR1 and CDR2 are GTSNPN and SVGIG (reference sequence). Trimming took off 2 bases at V and 11 bases at J, with 12 bases between the two ends.

The V gene is TRBV2, the J gene TRBJ1-1; D is undetermined. The V end lost 7 bases, the J end lost 1 base, and 10 bases lay between the germline ends. Germline V lookup: CDR1 SNHLY, CDR2 FYNNEI. CDR3 length: 13 residues. As DNA, the CDR3 is TGTGCCAGCATTTTCACACCGAACACTGAAGCTTTCTTT. This encodes CASIFTPNTEAFF.